This T cell receptor beta chain is drawn from a study of siplizumab effects on memory and regulatory T cells (dated 2019 in TCRdb). Study-wide context: The study looked at the effect of siplizumab, an anti-CD2 antibody, on alloreactive T-cell subsets in allogeneic mixed lymphocyte reactions made from human PBMCs.

CDR3 length: 14 amino acids, cysteine to phenylalanine. Here the CDR3 DNA is all that survives: 42 bases in frame from base 1. Per the germline V gene (reference sequence), SGHKS is the CDR1 and YYEKEE is the CDR2. V is cut by 0 bases and J by 0 bases, and the space between the germline ends is 4 bases. Study-level results and caveats: Unstimulated naive T cells appeared to be more diverse than memory T cells, and naive cells seemed to make a substantial contribution to the alloresponse. The cumulative frequency of alloreactive sequences that could be traced back to unstimulated CD4+ memory T cells was significantly reduced by siplizumab. Among mappable alloreactive CD4+ clones, an average Treg-derived fraction of roughly 70% was observed with siplizumab, compared with roughly 25% in control reactions. About 80-96% of proliferating CD4+ or CD8+ clones could not be given a naive or memory phenotype. Because sequences at frequencies below about 10^-5 were poorly captured, only a minor fraction of alloreactive clones could be mapped back to unstimulated subsets. Whether proliferating Tregs from siplizumab cultures actually had suppressive function was not functionally confirmed.

About this clone itself: It has no known antigen specificity. No quality values exist for individual bases; no much larger clone is one base distant.

The method was the immunoSEQ multiplex PCR assay. The deep sequencing platform assayed about 91,000 TCR templates per sample. Genomic DNA extracted from sorted T cells was the material used for TCRbeta CDR3 sequencing. As for the original processing: The R programming language was used for the clonal analysis of the TCRbeta CDR3 data. Alloreactive CD4+ and CD8+ clones were defined by comparing unstimulated samples with post-reaction CFSE-low samples. Regulatory or non-regulatory origin of alloreactive CD4+ clones was assigned by matching sequences to the sorted unstimulated Treg and non-Treg repertoires. Entries here come from immuneACCESS through TCRdb and include only in-frame sequences with V and J called. Some clones fail to appear in such tables; in the studies checked, an unresolved V gene covers under half of the shortfall, and the cause of the remainder is unknown. For V, J and clone size, that table is used; D and trimming come from the DNA. This sample gives 80,000 to 95,000 clones in total; over 90% of them show up just once. In total, the top ten clones hold under 20% of the sample.

Sorted unstimulated T cells and proliferating T cells recovered from mixed lymphocyte reactions underwent TCRbeta CDR3 sequencing. Fresh whole blood from around 11 HLA-typed healthy donors was used to isolate PBMCs. The source is a human donor in good health. The V and J genes are TRBV5-5 and TRBJ2-4, with the D gene call left open. The sequencing sample was made of CD8+ T cells sorted from blood. For the CDR3, the sequence is CASSLGLAKNIQYF. The DNA sequence follows: TGTGCCAGCAGCTTGGGTCTAGCCAAAAACATTCAGTACTTC.